Listed here are 8 T cell receptor beta chains from one sample, sequenced in a study of cytomegalovirus exposure and HLA in healthy donors. The PCR used 60 Vbeta and 13 Jbeta primers. Here immunoSEQ multiplex PCR was the method, and the copy in TCRdb shows in-frame clones only, minus some. Found here are 130,000 or so clones; the top ten clones hold roughly 1.4%. Sequencing was carried out using PBMCs. All receptors come from a woman in her forties in good health and CMV-seronegative.

The chain couples TRBV11-3 to TRBJ1-3; D possibly corresponds to TRBD1 (6 bases). The germline gives CDR1 SGHNT, CDR2 YENEEA. The V end was cut by 5 bases, the J end by 7 bases, with 12 bases between. The CDR3 consists of 13 residues. CDR3 in amino acids: CASSRGIGNTIYF. In DNA, the CDR3 is TGTGCCAGCAGCAGGGGGATTGGCAACACCATATATTTT.

J is TRBJ1-5 and V is TRBV11-2; 7 bases are shared with TRBD1. CDR3 length equals 14 residues. Germline-derived CDR1 and CDR2 are SGHAT and FQNNGV. After removal of 4 bases from V and 3 bases from J, the junction contained 3 bases not matched to a gene. CDR3 nucleotide sequence: TGTGCCAGCAGCTCTACAGGGGACAATCAGCCCCAGCATTTT. This translates into CASSSTGDNQPQHF.

The chain employs TRBV9 and TRBJ2-5; 8 bases agree with TRBD2. The CDR3 is made up of 14 amino acids. CDR1 is SGDLS, CDR2 YYNGEE, per germline. With V trimmed by 0 bases and J by 5 bases, 3 bases remained unmatched. This CDR3 is CASSVAGGLETQYF. CDR3 bases: TGTGCCAGCAGCGTAGCGGGGGGGCTTGAGACCCAGTACTTC. The variable domain in full, completed from reference TRBV9 and TRBJ2-5, reads DSGVTQTPKHLITATGQRVTLRCSPRSGDLSVYWYQQSLDQGLQFLIQYYNGEERAKGNILERFSAQQFPDLHSELNLSSLELGDSALYFCASSVAGGLETQYFGPGTRLLVL.

The chain joins TRBV7-2 to TRBJ2-5; 7 bases agree with TRBD1. CDR1 SGHTA and CDR2 FQGNSA come from the germline V gene. Trimming took 5 bases from V and 2 from J; bases not matched to a gene: 5. The CDR3 has 14 amino acids. CDR3 sequence reads: CASSHLGQQETQYF. In nucleotides, the CDR3 is TGTGCCAGCAGCCATTTGGGACAGCAAGAGACCCAGTACTTC.

The chain is built from TRBV27 and TRBJ1-2; 9 nucleotides match TRBD1. The germline gives CDR1 MNHEY, CDR2 SMNVEV (reference sequence). With 5 bases clipped from V and 7 bases from J, the junction kept 8 bases outside the gene matches. The CDR3 spans 14 residues. The CDR3 protein is CASSPGTGRIGYTF. The CDR3 bases are TGTGCCAGCAGTCCCGGGACAGGGCGTATTGGCTACACCTTC.

The V gene is TRBV5-1, the J gene TRBJ2-7, with 9 bases fitting TRBD2. CDR1 is SGHRS, CDR2 YFSETQ, per germline. Unmatched junction bases numbered 7, after V lost 0 bases and J lost 3 bases. The CDR3 runs 16 residues. Written as DNA, the CDR3 is TGCGCCAGCAGCTTGGCCGAGCTAGCGGGACTCTACGAGCAGTACGTC. Residues: CASSLAELAGLYEQYV.

This rearrangement joins TRBV7-9 to TRBJ2-2; possibly TRBD2 for D (6 bases). Trimming pared 0 bases from V and 1 base from J, leaving 6 bases between. The CDR3 totals 15 residues. CDR1 SEHNR and CDR2 FQNEAQ come from the germline V gene (reference sequence). The DNA of the CDR3 is TGTGCCAGCAGCTTAGCGGGGGGGAACACCGGGGAGCTGTTTTTT. Protein: CASSLAGGNTGELFF.

This rearrangement joins TRBV7-3 to TRBJ2-7; tentative D call: TRBD2 (7 bases). The CDR3 covers 16 residues. V gave up 5 bases and J gave up 1 base, with 18 bases separating them. Germline V lookup: CDR1 SGHTA, CDR2 FQGTGA. DNA of the CDR3: TGTGCCAGCAGCCTATTGGAGGGAGGGGGTTCCTACGAGCAGTACTTC. This encodes CASSLLEGGGSYEQYF.